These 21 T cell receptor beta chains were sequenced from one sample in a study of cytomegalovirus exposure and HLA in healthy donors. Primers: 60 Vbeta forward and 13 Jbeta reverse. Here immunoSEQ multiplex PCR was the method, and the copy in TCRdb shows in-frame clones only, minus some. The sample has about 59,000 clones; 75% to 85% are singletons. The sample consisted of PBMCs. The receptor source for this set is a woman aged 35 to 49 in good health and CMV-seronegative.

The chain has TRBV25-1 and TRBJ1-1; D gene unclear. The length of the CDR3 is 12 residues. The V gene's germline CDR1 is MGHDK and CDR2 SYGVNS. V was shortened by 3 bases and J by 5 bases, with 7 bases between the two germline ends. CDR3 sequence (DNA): TGTGCCAGCAGTGACAGGCCTACTGAAGCTTTCTTT. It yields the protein CASSDRPTEAFF.

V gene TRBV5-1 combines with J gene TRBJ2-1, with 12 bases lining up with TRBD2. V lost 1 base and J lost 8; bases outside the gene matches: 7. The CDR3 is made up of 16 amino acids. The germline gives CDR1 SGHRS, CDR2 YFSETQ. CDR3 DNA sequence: TGCGCCAGCAGCTTGTCTTTACTAGCGGGAGGCGATGAGCAGTTCTTC. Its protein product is CASSLSLLAGGDEQFF.

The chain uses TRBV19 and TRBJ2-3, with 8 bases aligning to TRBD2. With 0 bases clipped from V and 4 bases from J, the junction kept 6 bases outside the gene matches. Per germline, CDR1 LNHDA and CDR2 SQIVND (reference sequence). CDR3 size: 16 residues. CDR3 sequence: CASSIEPGLVADTQYF. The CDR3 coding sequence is TGTGCCAGTAGTATAGAGCCGGGACTAGTGGCAGATACGCAGTATTTT.

CDR3 nucleotide sequence: TGTGCCAGCGCCAGGACAGGGCAGGACATTCAGTACTTC. As protein: CASARTGQDIQYF. The V call is TRBV12-1, the J call TRBJ2-4; the table's D gene call, TRBD1, was not cross checked with the DNA. TRBV12-1 is assigned pseudogene status. The CDR3 contains 13 residues.

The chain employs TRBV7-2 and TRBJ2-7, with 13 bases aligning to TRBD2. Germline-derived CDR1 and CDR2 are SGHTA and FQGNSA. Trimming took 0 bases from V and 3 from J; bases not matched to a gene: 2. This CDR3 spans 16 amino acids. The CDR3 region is CASSLAGLAGIYEQYF. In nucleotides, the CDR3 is TGTGCCAGCAGCTTAGCGGGACTAGCGGGGATCTACGAGCAGTACTTC.

The CDR3 coding sequence is TGTGCCAGCAGTTACTCGACAGCCATGAACACTGAAGCTTTCTTT. Amino acid sequence: CASSYSTAMNTEAFF. The chain uses TRBV6-5 and TRBJ1-1; D possibly corresponds to TRBD1 (5 bases). V gave up 0 bases and J gave up 0 bases, with 8 bases separating them. This CDR3 contains 15 residues. Germline V gene data show CDR1 as MNHEY and CDR2 as SVGAGI.

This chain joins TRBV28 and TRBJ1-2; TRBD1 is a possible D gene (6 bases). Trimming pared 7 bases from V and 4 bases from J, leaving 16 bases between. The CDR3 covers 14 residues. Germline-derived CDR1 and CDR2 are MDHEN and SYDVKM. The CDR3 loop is CASNDPGTTYGYTF. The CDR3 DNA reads TGTGCCAGCAACGATCCCGGGACAACCTATGGCTACACCTTC.

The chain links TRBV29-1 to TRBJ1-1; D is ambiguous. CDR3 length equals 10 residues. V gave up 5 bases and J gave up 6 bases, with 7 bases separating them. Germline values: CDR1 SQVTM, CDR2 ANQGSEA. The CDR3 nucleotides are TGCAGCGTTTTCCGGGCTGAAGCTTTCTTT. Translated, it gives CSVFRAEAFF.

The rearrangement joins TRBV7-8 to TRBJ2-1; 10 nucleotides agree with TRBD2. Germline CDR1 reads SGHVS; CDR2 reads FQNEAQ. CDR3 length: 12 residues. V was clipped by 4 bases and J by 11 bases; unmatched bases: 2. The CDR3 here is CASSSSGGQQFF. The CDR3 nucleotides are TGTGCCAGCAGCTCTAGCGGGGGCCAGCAGTTCTTC. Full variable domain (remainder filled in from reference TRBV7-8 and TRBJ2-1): GAGVSQSPRYKVAKRGQDVALRCDPISGHVSLFWYQQALGQGPEFLTYFQNEAQLDKSGLPSDRFFAERPEGSVSTLKIQRTQQEDSAVYLCASSSSGGQQFFGPGTRLTVL.

The DNA of the CDR3 is TGTGCCAGCGGGGAGGTAGTATACAATGAGCAGTTCTTC. Translation gives CASGEVVYNEQFF. The chain combines TRBV2 with TRBJ2-1, with D possibly being TRBD2 (6 bases). The length of the CDR3 is 13 residues. V lost 8 bases and J lost 4, with 12 bases in between. Germline loops: CDR1 SNHLY, CDR2 FYNNEI.

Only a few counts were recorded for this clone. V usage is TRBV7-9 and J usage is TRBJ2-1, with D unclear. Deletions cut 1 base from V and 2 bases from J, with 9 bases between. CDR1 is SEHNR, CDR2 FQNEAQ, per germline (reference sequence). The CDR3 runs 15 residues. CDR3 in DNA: TGTGCCAGCAGCTTAGTGAGTGTTACCTACAATGAGCAGTTCTTC. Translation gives CASSLVSVTYNEQFF.

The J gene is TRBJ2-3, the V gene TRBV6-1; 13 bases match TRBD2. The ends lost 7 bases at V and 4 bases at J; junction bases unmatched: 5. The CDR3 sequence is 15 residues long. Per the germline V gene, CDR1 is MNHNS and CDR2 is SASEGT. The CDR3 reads CASNLLAGGPDTQYF. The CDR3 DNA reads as TGTGCCAGCAACTTACTAGCGGGAGGGCCAGATACGCAGTATTTT.

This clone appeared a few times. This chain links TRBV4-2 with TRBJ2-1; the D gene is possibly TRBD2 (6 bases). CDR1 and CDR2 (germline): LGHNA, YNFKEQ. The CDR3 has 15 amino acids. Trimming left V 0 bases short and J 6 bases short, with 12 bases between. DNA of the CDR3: TGTGCCAGCAGCCAAGAAGGAACGGGAGCCAATGAGCAGTTCTTC. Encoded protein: CASSQEGTGANEQFF.

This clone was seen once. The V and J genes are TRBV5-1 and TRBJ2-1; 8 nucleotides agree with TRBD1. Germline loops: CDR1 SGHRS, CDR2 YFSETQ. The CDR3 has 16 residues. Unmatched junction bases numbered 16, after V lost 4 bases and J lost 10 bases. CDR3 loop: CASSPRQGRRSGEQFF. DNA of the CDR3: TGCGCCAGCAGCCCCCGACAGGGGAGAAGGTCTGGGGAGCAGTTCTTC.

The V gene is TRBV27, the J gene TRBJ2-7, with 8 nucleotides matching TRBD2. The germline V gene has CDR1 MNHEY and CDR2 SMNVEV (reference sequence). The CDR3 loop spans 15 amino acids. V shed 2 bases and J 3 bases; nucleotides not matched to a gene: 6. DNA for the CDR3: TGTGCCAGCAGTTTAAAGACTAGCGAGGACTACGAGCAGTACTTC. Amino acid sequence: CASSLKTSEDYEQYF.

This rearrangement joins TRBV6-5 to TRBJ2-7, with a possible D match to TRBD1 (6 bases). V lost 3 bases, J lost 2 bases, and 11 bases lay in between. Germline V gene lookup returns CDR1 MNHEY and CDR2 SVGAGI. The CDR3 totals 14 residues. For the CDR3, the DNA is TGTGCCAGCAGTTATTCCGGACAGACCTACGAGCAGTACTTC. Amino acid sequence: CASSYSGQTYEQYF.

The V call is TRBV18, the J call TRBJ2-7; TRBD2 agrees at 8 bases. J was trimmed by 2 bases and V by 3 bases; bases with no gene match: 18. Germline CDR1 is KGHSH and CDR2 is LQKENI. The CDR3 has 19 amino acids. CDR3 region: CASSPPGGLAGPEPYEQYF. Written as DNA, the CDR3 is TGTGCCAGCTCACCTCCGGGAGGGCTAGCGGGTCCGGAACCCTACGAGCAGTACTTC.

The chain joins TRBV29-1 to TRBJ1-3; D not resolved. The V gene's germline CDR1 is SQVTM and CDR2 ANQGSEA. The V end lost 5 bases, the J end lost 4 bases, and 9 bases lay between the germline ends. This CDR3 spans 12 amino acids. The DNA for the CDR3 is TGCAGCGTTCGGGAGGGCGGAAACACCATATATTTT. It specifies CSVREGGNTIYF.

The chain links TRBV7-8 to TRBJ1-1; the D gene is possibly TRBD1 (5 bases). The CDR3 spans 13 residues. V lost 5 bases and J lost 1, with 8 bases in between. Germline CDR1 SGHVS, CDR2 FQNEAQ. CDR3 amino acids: CASSVRGNTEAFF. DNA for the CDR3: TGTGCCAGCAGCGTAAGGGGGAACACTGAAGCTTTCTTT.

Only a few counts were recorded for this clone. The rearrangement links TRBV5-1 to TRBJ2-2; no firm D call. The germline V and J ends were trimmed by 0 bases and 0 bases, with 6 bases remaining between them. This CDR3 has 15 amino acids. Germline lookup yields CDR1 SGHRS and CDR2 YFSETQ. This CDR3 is CASSLVWPNTGELFF. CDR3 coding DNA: TGCGCCAGCAGCTTGGTCTGGCCGAACACCGGGGAGCTGTTTTTT.

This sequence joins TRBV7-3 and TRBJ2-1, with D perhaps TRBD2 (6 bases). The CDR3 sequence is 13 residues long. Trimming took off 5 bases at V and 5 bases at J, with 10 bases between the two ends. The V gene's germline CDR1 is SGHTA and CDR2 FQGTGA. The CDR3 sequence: CASSLGLNNEQFF. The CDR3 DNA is TGTGCCAGCAGCCTCGGACTAAACAATGAGCAGTTCTTC.